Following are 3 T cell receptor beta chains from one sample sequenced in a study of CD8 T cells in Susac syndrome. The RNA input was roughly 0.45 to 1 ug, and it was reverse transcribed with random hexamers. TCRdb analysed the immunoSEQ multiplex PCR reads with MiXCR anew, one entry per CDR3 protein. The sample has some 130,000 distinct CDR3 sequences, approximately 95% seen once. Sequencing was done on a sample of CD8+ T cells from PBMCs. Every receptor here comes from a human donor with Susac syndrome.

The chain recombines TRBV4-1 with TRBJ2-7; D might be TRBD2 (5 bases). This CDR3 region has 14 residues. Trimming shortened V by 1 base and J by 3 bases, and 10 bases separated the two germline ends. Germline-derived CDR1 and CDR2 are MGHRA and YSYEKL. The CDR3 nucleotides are TGCGCCAGCAGCCAAGTAGGCGGGTTCTACGAGCAGTACTTC. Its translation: CASSQVGGFYEQYF.

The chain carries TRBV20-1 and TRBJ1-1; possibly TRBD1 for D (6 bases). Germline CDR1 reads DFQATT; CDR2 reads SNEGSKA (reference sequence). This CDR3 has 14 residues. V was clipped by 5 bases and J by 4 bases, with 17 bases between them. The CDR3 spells CSADIKGGGTEAFF. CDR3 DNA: TGCAGTGCTGATATTAAGGGGGGAGGCACTGAAGCTTTCTTT.

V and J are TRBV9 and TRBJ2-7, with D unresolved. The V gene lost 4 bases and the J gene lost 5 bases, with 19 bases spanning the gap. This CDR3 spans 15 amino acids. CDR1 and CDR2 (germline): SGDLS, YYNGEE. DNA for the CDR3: TGTGCCAGCAGCCCCCCGACAACACCTGTCGACGAGCAGTACTTC. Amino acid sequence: CASSPPTTPVDEQYF.